A selection of T cell receptor beta chains follows, all from one sample in a study of T-cell reconstitution after alpha-beta-depleted transplantation in children. TCRdb reprocessed the PCR reads via MiXCR and lists one record per CDR3 protein. The sample records about a million distinct CDR3 sequences, roughly 29% being singletons. Specimen: PBMCs, mostly from graft donor cells, collected 360 days after TCRalphabeta/CD19-depleted stem cell transplant. All receptors come from a boy younger than two who had a stem cell transplant for SCID, so the T cells may come from the graft donor. The CDR3 runs from the conserved cysteine through the conserved F or W. D genes are given only for firm matches. The size of a clone is reported for some rows only, either as once, few or many, or as a class for expanded clones.

V	size	D	J	DNA	CDR3
TRBV12-3/TRBV12-4	NA	NA	TRBJ2-1	TGTGCCAGCAGTTTCCTCACGGATGAGCAGTTCTTC	CASSFLTDEQFF
TRBV29-1	many	NA	TRBJ2-7	TGCAGCGTCTCGGGACGCAGCTCCTACGAGCAGTACTTC	CSVSGRSSYEQYF
TRBV3-1	NA	TRBD1	TRBJ1-5	TGTGCCAGCAGTAGACAGGGGGCACAGCCCCAGCATTTT	CASSRQGAQPQHF
TRBV12-3/TRBV12-4	NA	TRBD1	TRBJ2-7	TGTGCCAGCAGCCATAACAGGGGAAGGTACGAGCAGTACTTC	CASSHNRGRYEQYF
TRBV10-3	few	NA	TRBJ2-2	TGTGCCACCCGAGGGCTGTCTGCCGGGGAGCTGTTTTTT	CATRGLSAGELFF
TRBV24-1	NA	NA	TRBJ1-2	TGTGCCACGTCCCCCGGGGGCAATAACGATGGCTACACCTTC	CATSPGGNNDGYTF
TRBV12-3/TRBV12-4	NA	NA	TRBJ2-5	TGTGCCAGCCTGCGCGGTAGAGAGACCCAGTACTTC	CASLRGRETQYF
TRBV7-6	NA	TRBD2	TRBJ2-5	TGTGCCAGCAGCCCTCGGGGAGCGGGGTCCCAGTACTTC	CASSPRGAGSQYF
TRBV20-1	NA	TRBD1	TRBJ1-1	TGCAGTGCTTTTCGCCTACAGGGGACTGAAGCTTTCTTT	CSAFRLQGTEAFF
TRBV12-3/TRBV12-4	few	NA	TRBJ2-2	TGTGCCAGCAACCACTTCCTACTAGCCGGTCCGACCGGGGAGCTGTTTTTT	CASNHFLLAGPTGELFF
TRBV29-1	NA	NA	TRBJ2-3	TGCAGCGTTGGGGAAGAGGTATACACAGATACGCAGTATTTT	CSVGEEVYTDTQYF
TRBV7-6	NA	TRBD1	TRBJ1-2	TGTGCCAGCAGCGCGGACAGGGTGGGCTATGGCTACACCTTC	CASSADRVGYGYTF
TRBV20-1	few	NA	TRBJ2-5	TGCAGTGCTAGAAAACCTCTACAGACCCAAGAGACCCAGTACTTC	CSARKPLQTQETQYF
TRBV7-2	NA	TRBD2	TRBJ2-3	TGTGCCAGCAGCTTAGTGCGAGCGGGGGCCTTCGTCGATACGCAGTATTTT	CASSLVRAGAFVDTQYF
TRBV20-1	NA	NA	TRBJ1-6	TGCAGTGCGGGGTGGCTTCGGGATTCACCCCTCCACTTT	CSAGWLRDSPLHF
TRBV20-1	NA	NA	TRBJ2-7	TGCAGTGCTAGGACCGGGCTAGGAGGGGCCGAGCAGTACTTC	CSARTGLGGAEQYF
TRBV5-1	NA	NA	TRBJ2-3	TGCGCCAGCAGCTCCTTTGCGGGGGCCCGCACAGATACGCAGTATTTT	CASSSFAGARTDTQYF
TRBV28	NA	TRBD1	TRBJ2-3	TGTGCCAGCAGTTTAGTCAAGACCCCGGGACAGGGCGGATATACGCAGTATTTT	CASSLVKTPGQGGYTQYF